Listed below are T cell receptor beta chains from one sample, sequenced in a study of cytomegalovirus exposure and HLA in healthy donors. Only in-frame clones appear in the TCRdb table, and some are missing; sequencing was by immunoSEQ multiplex PCR. The sample records around 63,000 clones, about 82% being singletons. Specimen: PBMCs. The receptors here all came from a woman under 40 in good health and CMV-seronegative. CDR3s include the opening cysteine and the closing phenylalanine or tryptophan. The order of the fields is CDR3 protein, CDR3 DNA, J gene, clone size, D gene, V gene. A D gene is named only where the DNA matches it firmly. Clone sizes are given selectively: once, few, many, or a class where the clone is expanded.

CASSQEPAGASYEQYF	TGCGCCAGCAGCCAAGAGCCAGCGGGGGCCTCCTACGAGCAGTACTTC	TRBJ2-7	.	TRBD2	TRBV4-1
CASSESGRTYEQYF	TGCGCCAGCAGTGAGTCGGGCAGGACCTACGAGCAGTACTTC	TRBJ2-7	.	.	TRBV10-2
CASSAAGIFGELFF	TGTGCCAGCAGCGCCGCCGGGATCTTCGGGGAGCTGTTTTTT	TRBJ2-2	.	.	TRBV9
CASSLGLAGGTDTQYF	TGTGCCAGCAGCCTGGGCCTAGCGGGAGGCACAGATACGCAGTATTTT	TRBJ2-3	once	TRBD2	TRBV7-2
CALSTGTGGMGNQPQHF	TGTGCCTTGTCTACGGGGACAGGGGGAATGGGCAATCAGCCCCAGCATTTT	TRBJ1-5	once	TRBD1	TRBV30
CASSLALTVPNTEAFF	TGTGCCAGCAGCTTAGCATTGACAGTTCCAAACACTGAAGCTTTCTTT	TRBJ1-1	.	.	TRBV7-9
CASSPGMDGMNTEAFF	TGCGCCAGCAGCCCCGGTATGGACGGGATGAACACTGAAGCTTTCTTT	TRBJ1-1	few	.	TRBV7-9
CASSESSSGSTDTQYF	TGCGCCAGCAGTGAGTCGTCTAGCGGTAGCACAGATACGCAGTATTTT	TRBJ2-3	.	TRBD2	TRBV10-1
CSVESAGYQETQYF	TGCAGCGTTGAGAGTGCGGGATACCAAGAGACCCAGTACTTC	TRBJ2-5	.	.	TRBV29-1
CSLIPGTNVADTQYF	TGCAGCCTCATCCCGGGGACTAACGTCGCAGACACGCAGTATTTT	TRBJ2-3	once	TRBD2	TRBV29-1
CASSPAGTERYEQYF	TGTGCCAGCAGTCCGGCGGGGACAGAAAGATACGAGCAGTACTTC	TRBJ2-7	.	.	TRBV28
CASSVGRGMDTQYF	TGTGCCAGCAGCGTCGGTAGAGGGATGGATACGCAGTATTTT	TRBJ2-3	once	.	TRBV9
CAWSDDGEKLFF	TGTGCCTGGAGTGACGACGGGGAAAAACTGTTTTTT	TRBJ1-4	.	.	TRBV30
CASSGDRAVGYTF	TGTGCCAGCAGCGGGGACAGGGCAGTTGGCTACACCTTC	TRBJ1-2	.	TRBD1	TRBV7-9
CASQGASNGYTF	TGTGCCAGCCAGGGCGCGTCGAATGGCTACACCTTC	TRBJ1-2	few	.	TRBV27
CASRGDSSYEQYF	TGCGCCAGCAGGGGGGACAGCTCCTACGAGCAGTACTTC	TRBJ2-7	.	TRBD1	TRBV5-1
CSVETPEQYF	TGCAGCGTTGAAACACCCGAGCAGTACTTC	TRBJ2-7	.	.	TRBV29-1
CASSKRLAGGMYEQYF	TGTGCCAGCAGCAAAAGGCTAGCGGGGGGGATGTACGAGCAGTACTTC	TRBJ2-7	.	.	TRBV21-1
CASSYSVTDTQYF	TGTGCCAGCAGTTACAGCGTCACAGATACGCAGTATTTT	TRBJ2-3	.	.	TRBV6-7
CASSYTGVESYEQYF	TGTGCCAGCAGCTATACAGGGGTTGAGTCCTACGAGCAGTACTTC	TRBJ2-7	.	TRBD1	TRBV11-3
CASSQEGDPGELFF	TGCGCCAGCAGCCAAGAAGGGGATCCCGGGGAGCTGTTTTTT	TRBJ2-2	.	.	TRBV4-3
CASSIQESGNTIYF	TGTGCCAGCAGCATCCAGGAATCTGGAAACACCATATATTTT	TRBJ1-3	.	.	TRBV7-8
CAISPRTGNTEAFF	TGTGCCATCAGTCCTAGGACAGGGAACACTGAAGCTTTCTTT	TRBJ1-1	few	TRBD1	TRBV10-3
CASSSGVSGNTIYF	TGTGCCAGCAGCTCGGGAGTCTCTGGAAACACCATATATTTT	TRBJ1-3	.	.	TRBV11-2
CASSLSRSNQPQHF	TGTGCCAGCAGCTTGAGCAGGTCTAATCAGCCCCAGCATTTT	TRBJ1-5	.	.	TRBV5-5
CASSSLQGKGYEQYF	TGTGCCAGCAGCTCTCTTCAGGGGAAGGGCTACGAGCAGTACTTC	TRBJ2-7	.	.	TRBV11-2
CASSITGLLGTVEGYSNQPQHF	TGTGCCAGTAGTATCACTGGACTCCTTGGGACTGTTGAAGGCTATAGCAATCAGCCCCAGCATTTT	TRBJ1-5	.	.	TRBV19
CASSQDRGGQPQHF	TGCGCCAGCAGCCAAGACCGAGGGGGTCAGCCCCAGCATTTT	TRBJ1-5	.	.	TRBV4-1
CATSVDRAPEAFF	TGTGCCACCAGCGTAGACAGGGCCCCTGAAGCTTTCTTT	TRBJ1-1	.	TRBD1	TRBV15
CASSRDRTYEQYF	TGTGCCAGCAGCCGGGACAGGACCTACGAGCAGTACTTC	TRBJ2-7	.	TRBD1	TRBV6-4
CASSYDRAGSWEQYF	TGTGCCAGCAGTTACGACCGGGCAGGGTCTTGGGAGCAGTACTTC	TRBJ2-7	few	.	TRBV6-5
CASSAAGYNSPLHF	TGCGCCAGCAGTGCGGCGGGATATAATTCACCCCTCCACTTT	TRBJ1-6	.	.	TRBV10-1
CASRSHQDSPNTEAFF	TGTGCCAGCAGGAGTCATCAGGACAGCCCGAACACTGAAGCTTTCTTT	TRBJ1-1	.	.	TRBV7-9
CASSLEGTGVRSDTQYF	TGTGCCAGCAGCTTAGAAGGGACAGGGGTACGTTCAGATACGCAGTATTTT	TRBJ2-3	.	TRBD1	TRBV7-6
CASSLDRVNTEAFF	TGTGCCAGCAGCTTGGACAGGGTGAACACTGAAGCTTTCTTT	TRBJ1-1	few	.	TRBV5-4
CASKGQGSNQPQHF	TGTGCCAGCAAGGGACAGGGAAGCAATCAGCCCCAGCATTTT	TRBJ1-5	.	TRBD1	TRBV6-1